The 2 T cell receptor beta chains in this list originate from one sample, sequenced in a study of T cells in Graves' hyperthyroidism and ophthalmopathy. Researchers amplified the TCR beta CDR3 regions from RNA transcripts. An initial round of RT-PCR targeting the TCR CDR3 relied on the HTBI primer set. TCRdb re-analysed the multiplex PCR reads in MiXCR, keeping a single row per CDR3 protein. The table shows approximately 400,000 distinct CDR3 sequences, with more than 12% occurring only once. Material for sequencing was blood. All receptors derive from a man in his forties or fifties with Graves' ophthalmopathy.

This clonotype was counted ten times or more. An end of the junction differs from the germline gene, which may be a read error. V is TRBV7-9 and J is TRBJ2-7; TRBD2 is a possible D gene (6 bases). The CDR3 length is 14 residues. Germline V CDR1 and CDR2: SEHNR, FQNEAQ (reference sequence). The CDR3 here is CASSFSGRTYKQYF. CDR3 nucleotide sequence: TGTGCCAGCAGCTTTAGCGGACGAACCTACAAGCAGTACTTC.

This clonotype was detected ten times or more. The J gene is TRBJ2-2, the V gene TRBV4-1; no clear D gene. CDR3 length: 15 residues. Germline CDR1 reads MGHRA; CDR2 reads YSYEKL. V dropped 0 bases and J dropped 0 bases, with 5 bases sitting between them. The CDR3 bases are TGCGCCAGCAGCCAAGAATCGTCGAACACCGGGGAGCTGTTTTTT. Translating gives CASSQESSNTGELFF.